This T cell receptor beta chain was documented in a study of T cell responses to AZD1222 COVID-19 vaccine. For the study at large: Investigators merged groups given second doses at roughly 4 or roughly 12 weeks.

Profiled with immunoSEQ multiplex PCR; TCRdb holds only in-frame clones, not every one. There are about 120,000 clones in the sample; about 90% occur only once, and 9.8% lies in the top ten. The clonotype comes from an adult in good health. The sample in question was peripheral blood, obtained on day 0 of AZD1222 vaccination.

The CDR3 DNA is TGTGCCAGCAGCTCCGGGGTATTAGGGGACCGTAAGCCCCAGCATTTT. Protein product: CASSSGVLGDRKPQHF. The chain carries TRBV7-2 and TRBJ1-5, with a possible D match to TRBD1 (5 bases). The length of the CDR3 is 16 residues. The germline V gene has CDR1 SGHTA and CDR2 FQGNSA. V was pared by 4 bases and J by 8 bases, with 21 bases between.